The entry that follows covers one T cell receptor beta chain sequence. The target antigen is unknown. This specimen comes from a study of cytomegalovirus exposure and HLA in healthy donors. Overall study findings and caveats: Most subjects' HLA-A and HLA-B alleles were reportedly predicted from TCR beta sequences. Certain sequence variants were highly shared and formed a cluster, and this cluster was likely a sequencing artifact.

CDR3 length equals 14 residues. V lost 0 bases and J 0 bases, leaving 8 bases between the germline ends. CDR1 GTSNPN and CDR2 SVGIG come from the germline V gene (reference sequence). Researchers ran the PCR with 60 Vbeta and 13 Jbeta primers. Generated by immunoSEQ multiplex PCR, the TCRdb table keeps only in-frame clones and is missing some. The sample holds about 130,000 clones; roughly 79% are singletons and the top ten take around 2%. The source of this sequence is a woman aged 50 to 65 in good health and CMV-seronegative. This chain links TRBV30 with TRBJ1-1, with a possible D match to TRBD1 (5 bases). Sequenced: PBMCs. This CDR3 is CAWSVVGLNTEAFF. CDR3 sequence (DNA): TGTGCCTGGAGTGTAGTGGGGCTGAACACTGAAGCTTTCTTT.